The clone carrying this T cell receptor (beta chain) has only a few counts. From germline, CDR1 is DFQATT and CDR2 SNEGSKA (reference sequence). V shed 6 bases, J shed 4 bases, and the junction held 6 bases outside the gene matches. The CDR3 length is 14 residues. The sample belongs to a study of patients and donors after allogeneic stem cell transplantation. From the RT-PCR reads, TCRdb called clonotypes with MiXCR, one entry per CDR3 protein. This table has tens of thousands of distinct CDR3 sequences, approximately 26% appearing once. Sequencing input: blood, either unsorted or a sorted T cell fraction (not recorded which). This TCR was sampled from a human donor who was either an allogeneic HSCT recipient or a stem cell or donor lymphocyte infusion donor (not recorded which). It is not recorded whose cells these are; they may come from a transplant donor. This chain uses TRBV20-1 with TRBJ2-5; 12 nucleotides match TRBD2. In nucleotides, the CDR3 is TGCAGTGCCCTAGCGGGAGGGCCGGGAGAGACCCAGTACTTC. It specifies CSALAGGPGETQYF.